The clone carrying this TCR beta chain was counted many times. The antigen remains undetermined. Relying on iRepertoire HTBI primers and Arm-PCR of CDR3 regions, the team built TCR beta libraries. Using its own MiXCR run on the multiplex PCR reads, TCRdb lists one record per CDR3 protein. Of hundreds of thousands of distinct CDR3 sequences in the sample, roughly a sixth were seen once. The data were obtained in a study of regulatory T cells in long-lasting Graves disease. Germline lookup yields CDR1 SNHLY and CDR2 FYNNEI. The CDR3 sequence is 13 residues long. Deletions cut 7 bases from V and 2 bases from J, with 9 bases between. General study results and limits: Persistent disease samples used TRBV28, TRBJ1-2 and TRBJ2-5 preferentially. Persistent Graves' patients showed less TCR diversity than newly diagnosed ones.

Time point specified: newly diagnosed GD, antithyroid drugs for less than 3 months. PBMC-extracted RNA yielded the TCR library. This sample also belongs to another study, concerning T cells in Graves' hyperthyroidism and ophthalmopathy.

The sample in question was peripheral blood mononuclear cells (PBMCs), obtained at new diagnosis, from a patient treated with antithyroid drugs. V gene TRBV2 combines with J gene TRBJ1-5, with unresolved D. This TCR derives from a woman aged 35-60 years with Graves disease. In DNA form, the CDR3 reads TGTGCCAGCATGATTCAGGGCAATCAGCCCCAGCATTTT. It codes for CASMIQGNQPQHF.